In its sample, the clone carrying this T cell receptor (beta chain) was seen a few times. Its antigen is not known. The sample belongs to a study of T cell repertoires in cytomegalovirus infection. TCRdb reanalysed the reads using MiXCR and keeps one entry per CDR3 protein. The data hold roughly 990,000 distinct CDR3 sequences, with less than 40% observed a single time. The CDR3 contains 13 residues. Deletions cut 10 bases from V and 3 bases from J, with 16 bases between. Findings and caveats of the study: Carriage of CMV together with the relevant HLA was identifiable through cumulative public TCR beta family frequency.

This receptor was identified in a human donor in good health (CMV status not recorded). Some clones in this sample may be carry-over from other donors' samples. This specimen was cultured CD8+ T cells from PBMCs, taken from culture after CMV antigen stimulation. The chain has TRBV12-3 or TRBV12-4 and TRBJ2-7; D gene uncertain. CDR3 region: CAILPSDHYEQYF. CDR3 nucleotide sequence: TGTGCCATCCTCCCGTCGGATCACTACGAGCAGTACTTC.